This passage covers 18 T cell receptor beta chains from one sample sequenced in a study of T cells after yellow fever vaccination (dated by TCRdb to about 2019). The method behind the library was 5' RACE. Sequencing took place on an Illumina HiSeq 2500. The public reads were reprocessed in TCRdb via fastp at Q25 and MiXCR, keeping in-frame beta chains. Records with the same CDR3 protein are collapsed into one entry carrying the most frequent genes and DNA. The sample table records 500,000 to 550,000 distinct CDR3 sequences; 20% to 25% of these occur just once. Less than 20% of the sample rests with the top ten. The treatment or condition label, as the study defines it: live attenuated yellow fever vaccine strain. The sample in question was PBMCs, obtained less than 25 days after the first yellow fever vaccination. Receptors were obtained from a man aged 18 to 29 who received the YFV17D yellow fever vaccine.

This clonotype showed up just a few times. The chain has TRBV15 and TRBJ2-3; D uncertain. Deletions cut 3 bases from V and 0 bases from J, with 10 bases between. This CDR3 comprises 15 residues. CDR1 and CDR2 (germline): LNHNV, YYDKDF (reference sequence). Here the CDR3 reads CATSRDRPSTDTQYF. The CDR3 DNA reads TGTGCCACCAGCAGGGACCGTCCTAGCACAGATACGCAGTATTTT.

The chain couples TRBV27 to TRBJ2-1; D is tentatively TRBD1 or TRBD2 (6 bases each). Germline values: CDR1 MNHEY, CDR2 SMNVEV (reference sequence). Trimming removed 8 bases at V and 3 bases at J, with 17 bases between. The CDR3 runs to 15 residues. For the CDR3, the DNA is TGTGCCAGCCAGGTGTCAGAGGGGGGCTACAATGAGCAGTTCTTC. Amino acids: CASQVSEGGYNEQFF.

The chain employs TRBV6-1 and TRBJ2-7; 7 bases align to TRBD1. J was trimmed by 3 bases and V by 6 bases; bases with no gene match: 11. The germline gives CDR1 MNHNS, CDR2 SASEGT. The CDR3 length is 15 residues. The CDR3 DNA is TGTGCCAGCAGGCGGACGGAAGGGACAGTCTACGAGCAGTACTTC. This translates into CASRRTEGTVYEQYF.

This clonotype was observed a handful of times. The chain recombines TRBV5-6 with TRBJ2-1, with D hard to call. The CDR3 covers 12 residues. V lost 2 bases, J lost 10 bases, and 10 bases lay in between. Germline V gene data show CDR1 as SGHDT and CDR2 as YYEEEE. CDR3 protein: CASSLGRAEQFF. CDR3 coding DNA: TGTGCCAGCAGCTTAGGACGCGCGGAGCAGTTCTTC.

The genes are TRBV7-9 and TRBJ1-1; D not certain. Germline V CDR1 and CDR2: SEHNR, FQNEAQ (reference sequence). The CDR3 has 16 amino acids. With 6 bases removed from V and 0 bases from J, the gap between germline ends came to 17 bases. This CDR3 reads CASSFLEGSMNTEAFF. The DNA of the CDR3 is TGTGCCAGCAGTTTTCTTGAGGGCAGCATGAACACTGAAGCTTTCTTT.

The chain recombines TRBV4-3 with TRBJ2-3, with a tentative D call TRBD1 (6 bases). The CDR3 runs to 18 residues. Germline V lookup: CDR1 LGHNA, CDR2 YSLEER. V lost 4 bases and J 2 bases, leaving 22 bases between the germline ends. Written as DNA, the CDR3 is TGCGCCAGCAGCCGAAAAATCGTAGGGGGATTCTCCACAGATACGCAGTATTTT. This sequence encodes CASSRKIVGGFSTDTQYF.

A few counts support this clonotype. The chain combines TRBV12-3 or TRBV12-4 with TRBJ1-2, with a tentative D call TRBD1 (5 bases). V lost 3 bases, J lost 6 bases, and 8 bases lay in between. This CDR3 has 12 residues. CDR3 protein: CASSFRVHGYTF. The DNA for the CDR3 is TGTGCCAGCAGTTTCAGGGTTCATGGCTACACCTTC.

This clonotype was seen only a few times. The V call is TRBV7-2, the J call TRBJ2-3, with 7 bases matching TRBD2. The CDR3 covers 17 residues. The germline gives CDR1 SGHTA, CDR2 FQGNSA. Trimming at V came to 5 bases and at J to 5 bases, leaving 16 bases not matched to a gene. CDR3 nucleotide sequence: TGTGCCAGCAGCCCTCGAGGGGCCAGCGGGGTCAGAGATACGCAGTATTTT. This sequence encodes CASSPRGASGVRDTQYF.

Only a few counts were recorded for this clonotype. The chain is built from TRBV10-3 and TRBJ1-1; no clear D. V lost 3 bases, J lost 8 bases, and 7 bases lay in between. Germline V gene lookup returns CDR1 ENHRY and CDR2 SYGVKD. The CDR3 loop spans 11 amino acids. Here the CDR3 DNA reads TGTGCCATCAGTGATGGATCGGAAGCTTTCTTT. Its protein is CAISDGSEAFF.

This chain connects TRBV7-3 to TRBJ2-3; TRBD1 might be the D (5 bases). The CDR3 has 13 residues. CDR1 is SGHTA and CDR2 is FQGTGA in the germline V gene. V lost 5 bases, J lost 2 bases, and 8 bases lay in between. The CDR3 region has the DNA TGTGCCAGCAGCCCCGGACACACAGATACGCAGTATTTT. It is translated as CASSPGHTDTQYF. Complete variable domain (other parts from reference TRBV7-3 and TRBJ2-3): GAGVSQTPSNKVTEKGKYVELRCDPISGHTALYWYRQSLGQGPEFLIYFQGTGAADDSGLPNDRFFAVRPEGSVSTLKIQRTERGDSAVYLCASSPGHTDTQYFGPGTRLTVL.

This clonotype appeared a few times. The V and J genes are TRBV18 and TRBJ2-6, with 7 bases lining up with TRBD1. The V and J ends lost 4 bases and 2 bases, in that order; junction bases with no gene match: 8. The CDR3 extends over 17 amino acids. CDR1 KGHSH and CDR2 LQKENI come from the germline V gene. The DNA for the CDR3 is TGTGCCAGCTCACGGGGGACAGTAGTCCCTGGGGCCAACGTCCTGACTTTC. Amino acid sequence: CASSRGTVVPGANVLTF.

The chain recombines TRBV5-1 with TRBJ2-2, with D unresolved. Trimming took off 6 bases at V and 0 bases at J, with 6 bases between the two ends. This CDR3 contains 13 residues. Germline assignment: CDR1 SGHRS and CDR2 YFSETQ. The CDR3 DNA reads as TGCGCCAGCATCAAATCGAACACCGGGGAGCTGTTTTTT. Its translation: CASIKSNTGELFF.

This clonotype was detected only a few times. The chain uses TRBV5-1 and TRBJ2-5; possible D gene TRBD2, 5 bases. Germline CDR1 and CDR2: SGHRS and YFSETQ. This CDR3 is 16 amino acids long. V shed 4 bases and J shed 5 bases, with 21 bases lying between them. CDR3 amino acids: CASSQASGSDLETQYF. The DNA for the CDR3 is TGCGCCAGCAGCCAGGCCTCGGGTAGCGACCTGGAGACCCAGTACTTC.

The CDR3, as DNA: TGCGCCAGCAGCCAAGGATTTGGGAATCGAGGTGAAAAACTGTTTTTT. Protein sequence: CASSQGFGNRGEKLFF. The rearrangement links TRBV4-3 to TRBJ1-4; D call uncertain. This CDR3 region has 16 residues. The V end was cut by 1 base, the J end by 7 bases, with 16 bases between. The V gene's germline CDR1 is LGHNA and CDR2 YSLEER.

This clonotype was recorded a few times. The chain is built from TRBV12-2 and TRBJ2-1. TRBV12-2 is assigned pseudogene status. The CDR3 runs 12 residues. The CDR3 protein is CASRLGMGEQFF. CDR3 sequence (DNA): TGTGCAAGTCGCTTAGGGATGGGTGAGCAGTTCTTC.

Worth noting for this clonotype: This may stem from a read error, because a much larger clone lies one nucleotide away. This chain links TRBV7-2 with TRBJ1-4; 8 nucleotides match TRBD1. Germline assignment: CDR1 SGHTA and CDR2 FQGNSA. CDR3 size: 14 residues. The trim removed 2 bases at V and 7 bases at J, leaving 3 bases unmatched. This chain's CDR3 is CASSLRTGSEKLFF. CDR3 nucleotides: TGTGCCAGCAGCTTAAGGACAGGGAGTGAAAAACTGTTTTTT.

In its sample, this clonotype was seen a few times. For the CDR3, the DNA is TGTGCCAGCAGCGAACAAAGGGTCACTGGTGAGCAGTTCTTC. Its protein product is CASSEQRVTGEQFF. The rearrangement joins TRBV7-8 to TRBJ2-1; D gene ambiguous. The CDR3 covers 14 residues. Germline values: CDR1 SGHVS, CDR2 FQNEAQ. Trimming stripped 5 bases from V and 9 bases from J, with 17 bases between.

The CDR3 nucleotides are TGCAGTGCCCCCGAGGCCAAAGATGGCTACACCTTC. Translating it yields CSAPEAKDGYTF. The rearrangement links TRBV20-1 to TRBJ1-2; D unclear. Germline assignment: CDR1 DFQATT and CDR2 SNEGSKA (reference sequence). V was cut by 6 bases and J by 6 bases, with 14 bases left in between. The CDR3 totals 12 residues.